This T cell receptor beta chain was observed in a study of cytomegalovirus exposure and HLA in healthy donors. CDR3 length equals 14 residues. V was pared by 1 base and J by 1 base, with 7 bases between. Germline V CDR1 and CDR2: SGHTA, FQGTGA. Nominal health characterized the donors when sampled, though unrecorded immune exposures were likely. PCR primers comprised 60 Vbeta and 13 Jbeta primers. Sequencing used immunoSEQ multiplex PCR; TCRdb keeps in-frame clones, though not all of them. The data contain some 140,000 clones, over 70% of them seen just once; the ten biggest clones take up 3.1%. As regards this clone: Its antigen is still unknown.

Whole-study results and caveats: According to an earlier analysis, most TCR beta V segments yielded productive rearrangements about 87% or about 30% of the time.

The sequencing sample was made of PBMCs. The chain carries TRBV7-3 and TRBJ1-1; D remains ambiguous. The source of this sequence is a young man in good health and CMV-seronegative. The CDR3 reads CASSLNQRNTEAFF. The CDR3 DNA follows: TGTGCCAGCAGCTTAAACCAGCGGAACACTGAAGCTTTCTTT.